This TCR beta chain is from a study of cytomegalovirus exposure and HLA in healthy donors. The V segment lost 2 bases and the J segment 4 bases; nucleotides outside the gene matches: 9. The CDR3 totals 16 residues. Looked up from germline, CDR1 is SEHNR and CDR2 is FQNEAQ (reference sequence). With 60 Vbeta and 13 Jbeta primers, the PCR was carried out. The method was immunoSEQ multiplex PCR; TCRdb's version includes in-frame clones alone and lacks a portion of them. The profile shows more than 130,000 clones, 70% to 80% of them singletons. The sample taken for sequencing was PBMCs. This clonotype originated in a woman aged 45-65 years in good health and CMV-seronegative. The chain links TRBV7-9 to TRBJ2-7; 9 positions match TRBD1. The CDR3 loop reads CASSLFAGQGNYEQYF. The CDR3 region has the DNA TGTGCCAGCAGCTTATTTGCTGGACAGGGGAATTACGAGCAGTACTTC.